This T cell receptor beta chain emerged from a study of T cells in Graves' hyperthyroidism and ophthalmopathy. Study-level information: Peripheral blood was collected at initial diagnosis, before any treatment. Regarding the study as a whole: Ophthalmopathy was model-predicted a median approximately six months pre-onset.

A patient was excluded if there was uncontrolled infection, other autoimmune disease, pregnancy or lactation. Diagnostic decisions used clinical symptoms, serum thyroxine and TRAb, thyroid ultrasound and orbital computed tomography. The germline V gene has CDR1 DFQATT and CDR2 SNEGSKA (reference sequence). V was trimmed by 3 bases and J by 9 bases, leaving 24 bases between them. The length of the CDR3 is 16 residues. Amplified regions were TCR beta CDR3 sequences from RNA transcripts. The study used the HTBI primer set for a first-round RT-PCR of the TCR CDR3. One entry per CDR3 protein results from TCRdb running MiXCR on the multiplex PCR reads. The repertoire has some 770,000 distinct CDR3 sequences, roughly 17% of them found once; the top ten carry roughly 8%. As concerns this clonotype: Its antigen is unidentified.

This receptor was obtained from a man aged 18 to 30 with Graves' hyperthyroidism. Sequenced: blood. The V and J genes are TRBV20-1 and TRBJ2-4, with D maybe TRBD1 (6 bases). Here the CDR3 DNA reads TGCAGTGCTAGTCCACCCAGGGGATTTGTACTTAGCATTCAGTACTTC. The encoded protein is CSASPPRGFVLSIQYF.